Listed here is a single T cell receptor beta chain. Its matching antigen is unknown. This entry is derived from a study of tumor-infiltrating lymphocytes in primary liver carcinoma. Germline DNA was extracted alongside blood RNA, which was obtained from unsorted whole blood. No treatment had been given to the patients, who were chronically infected with HBV. Roughly 4.2 milliliters of peripheral blood were drawn presurgically. cDNA specific to TCR beta was made from 500 ng of total RNA, with a constant-region primer employed for priming. Libraries for TCR beta were built through three nested multiplex PCR rounds, which together made up a slightly modified ARM-PCR procedure. TCRdb independently ran MiXCR on the multiplex PCR reads; one entry per CDR3 protein. Of almost 200,000 distinct CDR3 sequences listed, 65% were seen once; the top ten hold about 7.1%. Study-wide points: Bulk samples went unsorted, so CD4+ and CD8+ repertoires were not compared. In tumor-adjacent and tumor-blood pairs, overlap was lower than in tumor region pairs.

The receptor comes from a woman aged 60 to 75 with primary liver carcinoma and hepatitis B virus infection. The sequenced material came from peripheral blood.

The CDR3 loop reads CASSLDCLSLDGANWELFF. The CDR3, as DNA: TGTGCCAGCAGCTTAGACTGCCTAAGCCTGGACGGGGCAAACTGGGAGCTGTTTTTT. This chain uses TRBV11-2 with TRBJ2-2, with D perhaps assigned TRBD1 or TRBD2 (5 bases each). Germline CDR1 reads SGHAT; CDR2 reads FQNNGV. The CDR3 extends over 19 amino acids. V lost 0 bases and J 9 bases, leaving 26 bases between the germline ends.